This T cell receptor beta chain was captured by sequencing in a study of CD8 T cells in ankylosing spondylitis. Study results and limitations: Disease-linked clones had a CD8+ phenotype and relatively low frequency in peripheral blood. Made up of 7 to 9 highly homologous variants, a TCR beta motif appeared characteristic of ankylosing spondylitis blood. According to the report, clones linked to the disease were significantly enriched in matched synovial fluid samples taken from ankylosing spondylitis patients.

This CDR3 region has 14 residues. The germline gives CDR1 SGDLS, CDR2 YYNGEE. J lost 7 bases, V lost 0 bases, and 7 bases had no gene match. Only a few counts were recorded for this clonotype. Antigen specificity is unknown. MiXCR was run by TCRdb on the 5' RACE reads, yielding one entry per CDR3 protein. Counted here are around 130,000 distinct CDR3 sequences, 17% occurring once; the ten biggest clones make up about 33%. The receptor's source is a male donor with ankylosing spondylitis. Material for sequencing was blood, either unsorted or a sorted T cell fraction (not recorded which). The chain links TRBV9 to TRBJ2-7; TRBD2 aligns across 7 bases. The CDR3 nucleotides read TGTGCCAGCAGCGTAGGTGGGGGGGTACGGGAGCAGTACTTC. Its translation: CASSVGGGVREQYF.